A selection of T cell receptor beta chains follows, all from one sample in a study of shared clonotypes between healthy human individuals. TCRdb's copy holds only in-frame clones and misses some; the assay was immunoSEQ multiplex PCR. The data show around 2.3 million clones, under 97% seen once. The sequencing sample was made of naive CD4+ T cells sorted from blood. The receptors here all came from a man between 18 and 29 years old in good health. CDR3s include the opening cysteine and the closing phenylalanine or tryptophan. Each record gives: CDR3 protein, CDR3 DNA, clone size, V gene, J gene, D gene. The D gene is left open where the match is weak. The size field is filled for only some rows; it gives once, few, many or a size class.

CDR3: CASSVGQGSFEKLFF; DNA: TGTGCCAGCAGCGTCGGACAGGGGAGTTTTGAAAAACTGTTTTTT; size: -; V: TRBV9; J: TRBJ1-4; D: TRBD1
CDR3: CASSSRPGGGTGELFF; DNA: TGTGCCAGCAGCTCCCGCCCCGGGGGAGGAACCGGGGAGCTGTTTTTT; size: -; V: TRBV9; J: TRBJ2-2; D: -
CDR3: CASSEPGSTRGF; DNA: TGTGCCAGCAGTGAGCCAGGCTCCACGAGGGGGTTC; size: -; V: TRBV6-1; J: TRBJ1-2; D: -
CDR3: CASSPPLAGETQYF; DNA: TGTGCCAGCAGCCCCCCCCTAGCGGGGGAGACCCAGTACTTC; size: -; V: TRBV5-4; J: TRBJ2-5; D: TRBD2
CDR3: CAWTGQGNTEAFF; DNA: TGTGCCTGGACCGGACAGGGGAACACTGAAGCTTTCTTT; size: -; V: TRBV30; J: TRBJ1-1; D: TRBD1
CDR3: CASSARPGTGASNEKLFF; DNA: TGTGCCAGCAGTGCTCGTCCCGGGACAGGGGCCTCTAATGAAAAACTGTTTTTT; size: -; V: TRBV27; J: TRBJ1-4; D: TRBD1
CDR3: CASTRGALSLLRDTGELFF; DNA: TGTGCCAGCACCCGTGGGGCCCTTTCTCTTTTAAGGGACACCGGGGAGCTGTTTTTT; size: -; V: TRBV11-2; J: TRBJ2-2; D: -
CDR3: CATTPTGTGAYNEQFF; DNA: TGTGCCACCACACCGACCGGGACAGGGGCCTACAATGAGCAGTTCTTC; size: -; V: TRBV19; J: TRBJ2-1; D: TRBD1
CDR3: CASSQGPGQGDFNTGELFF; DNA: TGTGCCAGCAGCCAAGGACCAGGACAGGGTGATTTCAACACCGGGGAGCTGTTTTTT; size: -; V: TRBV14; J: TRBJ2-2; D: TRBD1
CDR3: CASSRDRVDEQYF; DNA: TGTGCCAGCAGTCGGGACAGGGTAGACGAGCAGTACTTC; size: -; V: TRBV6-6; J: TRBJ2-7; D: TRBD1
CDR3: CASSVGTGYGYTF; DNA: TGTGCCAGCAGCGTGGGGACCGGGTATGGCTACACCTTC; size: -; V: TRBV9; J: TRBJ1-2; D: -
CDR3: CAISEWSNTEAFF; DNA: TGTGCCATCAGTGAGTGGTCGAACACTGAAGCTTTCTTT; size: few; V: TRBV10-3; J: TRBJ1-1; D: -
CDR3: CASSSQGETRAFF; DNA: TGTGCCAGCAGCTCCCAGGGAGAAACTAGGGCTTTCTTT; size: -; V: TRBV11-2; J: TRBJ1-1; D: -
CDR3: CASSLGPLGGTQYF; DNA: TGCGCCAGCAGCTTGGGACCACTGGGTGGGACCCAGTACTTC; size: -; V: TRBV5-1; J: TRBJ2-5; D: -
CDR3: CASSEARGGSEGQYF; DNA: TGTGCCAGCAGTGAAGCGCGTGGGGGGTCCGAGGGGCAGTATTTT; size: -; V: TRBV2; J: TRBJ2-3; D: -
CDR3: CASSAENQPQHF; DNA: TGTGCCAGCAGTGCCGAGAATCAGCCCCAGCATTTT; size: -; V: TRBV6-5; J: TRBJ1-5; D: -
CDR3: CASSSRGQVRDHTEAFF; DNA: TGTGCCAGCAGCTCTCGAGGACAGGTTCGGGATCACACTGAAGCTTTCTTT; size: -; V: TRBV13; J: TRBJ1-1; D: TRBD1
CDR3: CASSFRQGGDEKLFF; DNA: TGTGCCAGTAGTTTTCGACAGGGTGGGGATGAAAAACTGTTTTTT; size: -; V: TRBV19; J: TRBJ1-4; D: TRBD1
CDR3: CAISESEQGAIYGYTF; DNA: TGTGCCATCAGTGAGTCGGAACAGGGGGCAATCTATGGCTACACCTTC; size: -; V: TRBV10-3; J: TRBJ1-2; D: TRBD1
CDR3: CASSQEGRGQDTQYF; DNA: TGCGCCAGCAGCCAAGAAGGCAGGGGGCAAGATACGCAGTATTTT; size: -; V: TRBV4-3; J: TRBJ2-3; D: TRBD1
CDR3: CASSYTGSTDTQYF; DNA: TGTGCCAGCAGTTACACAGGGTCCACAGATACGCAGTATTTT; size: -; V: TRBV6-6; J: TRBJ2-3; D: -
CDR3: CASSQQEPPLDYAF; DNA: TGCGCCAGCAGCCAACAGGAACCTCCATTGGACTACGCCTTC; size: -; V: TRBV4-3; J: TRBJ1-2; D: -
CDR3: CASSESGGASTDTQYF; DNA: TGTGCCAGCAGCGAGAGTGGGGGTGCTAGCACAGATACGCAGTATTTT; size: -; V: TRBV7-9; J: TRBJ2-3; D: -
CDR3: CATRTGTSSYEQYF; DNA: TGTGCCACACGGACCGGGACTAGCTCCTACGAGCAGTACTTC; size: -; V: TRBV6-1; J: TRBJ2-7; D: TRBD2
CDR3: CASSPPSEGGFYTF; DNA: TGTGCCAGCTCACCACCGTCCGAGGGGGGGTTCTACACCTTC; size: once; V: TRBV18; J: TRBJ1-2; D: -
CDR3: CASSFSGESSYEQYF; DNA: TGTGCCAGCAGCTTTTCGGGGGAAAGCTCCTACGAGCAGTACTTC; size: once; V: TRBV7-2; J: TRBJ2-7; D: -
CDR3: CASSAQGASTQYF; DNA: TGTGCCAGCAGCGCACAGGGGGCTTCGACCCAGTACTTC; size: -; V: TRBV7-9; J: TRBJ2-5; D: TRBD1
CDR3: CASSIAGVTGELFF; DNA: TGTGCCAGCAGCATCGCCGGGGTCACCGGGGAGCTGTTTTTT; size: -; V: TRBV7-9; J: TRBJ2-2; D: -
CDR3: CASSLGPASGRAADTQYF; DNA: TGCGCCAGCAGCTTAGGCCCGGCTAGCGGGAGGGCCGCAGATACGCAGTATTTT; size: -; V: TRBV5-1; J: TRBJ2-3; D: TRBD2
CDR3: CASSYLQGNYGYTF; DNA: TGTGCCAGCAGTTACTTACAGGGTAACTATGGCTACACCTTC; size: -; V: TRBV6-5; J: TRBJ1-2; D: -
CDR3: CASSQDSTNYGYTF; DNA: TGCGCCAGCAGCCAAGACAGCACTAACTATGGCTACACCTTC; size: -; V: TRBV4-3; J: TRBJ1-2; D: -
CDR3: CASSSYGKTYEQYF; DNA: TGCGCCAGCAGCTCTTACGGTAAGACCTACGAGCAGTACTTC; size: -; V: TRBV5-1; J: TRBJ2-7; D: -
CDR3: CASSHDGGYGYTF; DNA: TGTGCCAGCAGCCATGACGGAGGCTATGGCTACACCTTC; size: few; V: TRBV7-9; J: TRBJ1-2; D: -
CDR3: CASSLTLPYEQYF; DNA: TGTGCCAGCAGCTTGACACTACCCTACGAGCAGTACTTC; size: -; V: TRBV7-2; J: TRBJ2-7; D: -
CDR3: CSVEDGLRSSYNEQFF; DNA: TGCAGCGTTGAAGATGGTCTCCGGAGCTCCTACAATGAGCAGTTCTTC; size: -; V: TRBV29-1; J: TRBJ2-1; D: -
CDR3: CASSPSQGASSYNEQFF; DNA: TGTGCCAGCAGCCCCTCCCAAGGGGCTAGTTCTTACAATGAGCAGTTCTTC; size: -; V: TRBV9; J: TRBJ2-1; D: -
CDR3: CASSPSGGNYGYTF; DNA: TGTGCCAGCAGTCCAAGCGGGGGGAACTATGGCTACACCTTC; size: -; V: TRBV7-8; J: TRBJ1-2; D: -
CDR3: CAWSRDSLPLNEQFF; DNA: TGTGCCTGGAGCCGGGACAGCCTACCACTCAATGAGCAGTTCTTC; size: -; V: TRBV30; J: TRBJ2-1; D: TRBD1
CDR3: CASSPSGGETQYF; DNA: TGTGCTAGCAGCCCTAGCGGGGGTGAGACCCAGTACTTC; size: -; V: TRBV7-7; J: TRBJ2-5; D: TRBD2
CDR3: CASSDSARAGGYTF; DNA: TGCGCCAGCAGTGATTCGGCTCGGGCGGGAGGCTACACCTTC; size: -; V: TRBV10-2; J: TRBJ1-2; D: -
CDR3: CASSLSHRRQETQYF; DNA: TGTGCCAGCAGCTTGTCTCACAGGAGACAAGAGACCCAGTACTTC; size: -; V: TRBV5-4; J: TRBJ2-5; D: -
CDR3: CASSLGPGKSPLHF; DNA: TGTGCCAGCAGCCTAGGACCCGGAAAATCACCCCTCCACTTT; size: -; V: TRBV6-5; J: TRBJ1-6; D: -
CDR3: CALSGNSNQPQHF; DNA: TGTGCTTTATCGGGTAATAGCAATCAGCCCCAGCATTTT; size: -; V: TRBV30; J: TRBJ1-5; D: -
CDR3: CASSYPDGNQPQHF; DNA: TGTGCCAGCAGTTACCCGGATGGCAATCAGCCCCAGCATTTT; size: -; V: TRBV6-6; J: TRBJ1-5; D: -
CDR3: CASSPGGSSYNSPLHF; DNA: TGCGCCAGCAGCCCTGGGGGAAGCTCCTATAATTCACCCCTCCACTTT; size: once; V: TRBV5-1; J: TRBJ1-6; D: -
CDR3: CSVQFRSHSLSTDTQYF; DNA: TGCAGCGTTCAGTTCCGGAGCCACTCCCTATCCACAGATACGCAGTATTTT; size: -; V: TRBV29-1; J: TRBJ2-3; D: -
CDR3: CASSRRAGFYEQYF; DNA: TGTGCCAGCAGTCGCCGAGCAGGGTTCTACGAGCAGTACTTC; size: -; V: TRBV27; J: TRBJ2-7; D: -